This TCR beta chain is drawn from a study of T cells after yellow fever vaccination. TCRdb recomputed calls from the 5' RACE reads with MiXCR, one row per CDR3 protein. The sample holds 550,000 to 750,000 distinct CDR3 sequences; roughly 13% are singletons and the top ten take over 13%. CDR3 length: 15 amino acids. Trimming shortened V by 0 bases and J by 3 bases, and 12 bases separated the two germline ends. The germline CDR1 and CDR2 sequences are LGHNA and YSLEER. Study results and limitations: There was a small share of clonotypes that showed up in both the CD4 and CD8 compartments. The secondary response was weaker, and its peak arrived faster, on day 5 versus 15.

Details on this clonotype: Its antigen is not identified.

The specimen was PBMCs, collected on the day of the yellow fever booster vaccination. The V gene is TRBV4-3, the J gene TRBJ2-7; D assignment may be TRBD1 or TRBD2 (5 bases each). The sequence came from a man aged 25-40 years who received the YFV17D yellow fever vaccine. Here the CDR3 reads CASSQDGTRNYEQYF. The CDR3 bases are TGCGCCAGCAGCCAAGACGGGACGAGGAACTACGAGCAGTACTTC.